This T cell receptor (beta chain) was observed in a study of T cell responses to AZD1222 COVID-19 vaccine. Study-level background: Pooled together were second doses at about 4 or about 12 weeks.

The data were produced by immunoSEQ multiplex PCR, yet TCRdb's version contains in-frame clones alone and is incomplete. This table holds roughly 180,000 clones, 80% to 90% found once. The study's findings and limits: Samples come after the peak T cell response, not at day 14. Baseline antibody screening turned up just a handful of seropositive AZD1222 recipients. In a largely white British group with more females than males, clonal diversity was possibly underestimated.

A single count supports this clone. Its antigen is unknown. The sequence derives from an adult in good health. The input for sequencing was peripheral blood, taken on day 0 of AZD1222 vaccination.

In DNA, the CDR3 is TGTGCCAGCAGCTTAACTCTCGGTGAGCAGTTCTTC. Translation: CASSLTLGEQFF. The rearrangement joins TRBV11-2 to TRBJ2-1; D not resolved. From germline, CDR1 is SGHAT and CDR2 FQNNGV. The CDR3 is 12 amino acids. Deletions cut 2 bases from V and 9 bases from J, with 8 bases between.